Described below is a single T cell receptor beta chain sequence and its context. Its antigen remains unknown. Using immunoSEQ multiplex PCR, the repertoire was profiled, and TCRdb retains in-frame clones only, with some absent. Of about 150,000 clones listed, roughly nine tenths are singletons. This sample was included in a study of T cell responses to AZD1222 COVID-19 vaccine. Findings of the study overall: Spike regions recognized by vaccine-associated CD4 TCRs spanned the protein, led by 160-218 and 743-854.

The trim removed 2 bases at V and 5 bases at J, leaving 6 bases unmatched. Looked up from germline, CDR1 is SGDLS and CDR2 is YYNGEE. The CDR3 spans 15 residues. The sequences come from peripheral blood, collected on day 0 of AZD1222 vaccination. The V and J genes are TRBV9 and TRBJ2-1, with 8 bases identical to TRBD2. This TCR was sampled from an adult in good health. CDR3 residues: CASSVLAGNNNEQFF. The CDR3 DNA sequence: TGTGCCAGCAGCGTCTTAGCGGGAAACAACAATGAGCAGTTCTTC.